This T cell receptor beta chain was sequenced for a study of T-cell memory formation after mild COVID-19. Study outcomes and limitations: CM and EM subsets held most contracting CD4+ clones; EMRA held CD8+ ones. A balance of CD4 and CD8 characterized clones contracting day 15 to 85, whereas later expanders leaned CD4+.

MiXCR, applied by TCRdb to the 5' RACE reads, yields one record per CDR3 protein. The profile shows about 410,000 distinct CDR3 sequences, 15% to 20% of them singletons. Trimming pared 5 bases from V and 4 bases from J, leaving 13 bases between. The CDR3 runs to 14 residues. Note on this clonotype: Its specificity is unknown.

The sequencing input was PBMCs or a T cell subset sorted from them (not recorded which). The TCR originated in a man between 18 and 35 years old who had mild COVID-19 (a few samples of this study predate the infection). Cell type and time point are not known. The genes are TRBV12-3 or TRBV12-4 and TRBJ2-3; D ambiguous. The CDR3 spells CASSPADISDTQYF. The CDR3 nucleotides are TGTGCCAGCAGTCCGGCAGATATCTCAGATACGCAGTATTTT.